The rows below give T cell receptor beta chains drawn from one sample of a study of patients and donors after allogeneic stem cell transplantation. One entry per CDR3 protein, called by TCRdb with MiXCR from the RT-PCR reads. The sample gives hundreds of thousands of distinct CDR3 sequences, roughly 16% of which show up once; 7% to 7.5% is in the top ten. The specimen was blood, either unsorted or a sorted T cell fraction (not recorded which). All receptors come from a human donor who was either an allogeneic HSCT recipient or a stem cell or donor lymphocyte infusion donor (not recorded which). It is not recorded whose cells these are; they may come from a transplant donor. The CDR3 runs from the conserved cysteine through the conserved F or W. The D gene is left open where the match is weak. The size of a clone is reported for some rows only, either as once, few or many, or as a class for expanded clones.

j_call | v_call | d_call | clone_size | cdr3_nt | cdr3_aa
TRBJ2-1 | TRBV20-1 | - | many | TGCAGTGCTAGTCGGGGGAATGAGCAGTTCTTC | CSASRGNEQFF
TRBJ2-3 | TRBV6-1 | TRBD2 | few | TGTGCCAGCAGTCCTATAGCGGGAGTTACAGATACGCAGTATTTT | CASSPIAGVTDTQYF
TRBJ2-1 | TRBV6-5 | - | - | TGTGCCAGCAGTTACTCCTCACCGGGACCAGGGCAGTTCTTC | CASSYSSPGPGQFF
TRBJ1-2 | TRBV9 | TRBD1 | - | TGTGCCAGCAGCGGGGTGGACAGGGGCGAAATTAACTATGGCTACACCTTC | CASSGVDRGEINYGYTF
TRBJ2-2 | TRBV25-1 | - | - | TGTGCCAGCAGTGGTCTGGGGGGAACGAACACCGGGGAGCTGTTTTTT | CASSGLGGTNTGELFF
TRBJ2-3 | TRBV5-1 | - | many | TGCGCCAGCAGCTACGGACAGACTAGCACAGATACGCAGTATTTT | CASSYGQTSTDTQYF
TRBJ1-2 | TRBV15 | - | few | TGTGCCACCAGCAGAGAGATCTCGGGCTACACCTTC | CATSREISGYTF
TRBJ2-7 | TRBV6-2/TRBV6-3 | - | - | TGTGCCAGCAGACTCGGTGGCAGATCCTACGAGCAGTACTTC | CASRLGGRSYEQYF
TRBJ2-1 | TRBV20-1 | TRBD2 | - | TGCAGTGCTAGTAGAGGGACTAGAGCGGATGAGCAGTTCTTC | CSASRGTRADEQFF
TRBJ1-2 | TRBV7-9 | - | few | TGTGCCAGCAGCTCGCTACACCCCGATTGGGGCTATGGCTACACCTTC | CASSSLHPDWGYGYTF
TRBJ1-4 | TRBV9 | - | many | TGTGCCAGCAGCGTAGACCCAGTAGGCCTCTTGAATGAAAAACTGTTTTTT | CASSVDPVGLLNEKLFF
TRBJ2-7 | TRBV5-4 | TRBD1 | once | TGTGCCAGCAGCGATACCCCGGGACAGGGTACCTACGAGCAGTACTTC | CASSDTPGQGTYEQYF
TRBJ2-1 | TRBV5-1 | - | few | TGCGCCAGCAGCAAGGGTCAAGGGGTGGATGAGCAGTTCTTC | CASSKGQGVDEQFF
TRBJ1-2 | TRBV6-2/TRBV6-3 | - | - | TGTGCCAGTAGGACAGTCTATGGCTACACCTTC | CASRTVYGYTF
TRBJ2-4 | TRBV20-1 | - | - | TGCAGTCTCCCCCCAACGGGAGCCAAAAACATTCAGTACTTC | CSLPPTGAKNIQYF
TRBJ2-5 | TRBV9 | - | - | TGTGCCAGCAGCGTGAGTGGGGTAGAAGAGACCCAGTACTTC | CASSVSGVEETQYF
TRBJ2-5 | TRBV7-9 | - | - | TGTGCCAGCACCGCGGGGTCGAAGACCCAGTACTTC | CASTAGSKTQYF
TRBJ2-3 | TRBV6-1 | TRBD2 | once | TGTGCCAGCAGTGAAGTAGCGGGGGCGGTCACAGATACGCAGTATTTT | CASSEVAGAVTDTQYF
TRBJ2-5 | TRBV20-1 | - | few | TGCAGCACTAGCTGCGAGACCCAGTACTTC | CSTSCETQYF
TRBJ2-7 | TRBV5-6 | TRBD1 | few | TGTGCCAGCAGCCTTCCCGGGACAGGGTCCTACGAGCAGTACTTC | CASSLPGTGSYEQYF
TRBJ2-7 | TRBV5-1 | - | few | TGCGCCAGCAGATCGGGCGGGCCTAAAGAGGAGCAGTACTTC | CASRSGGPKEEQYF
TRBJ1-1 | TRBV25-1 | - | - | TGTGCCAGCAGTCCAAGGGGCTATGCGAACACTGAAGCTTTCTTT | CASSPRGYANTEAFF